These 22 T cell receptor beta chains originate from one sample sequenced in a study of chemoradiotherapy in HPV16-positive cancers. Data came from immunoSEQ multiplex PCR; TCRdb stores just in-frame clones and leaves some out. The table includes some 25,000 clones, approximately 94% detected once. Sampling took place from a patient who underwent chemoradiotherapy. Receptor source: a human donor with HPV-associated anogenital cancer.

The chain uses TRBV7-2 and TRBJ1-4; D gene unclear. V was clipped by 0 bases and J by 1 base, with 12 bases between them. This CDR3 region has 17 residues. Germline values: CDR1 SGHTA, CDR2 FQGNSA. CDR3 sequence (DNA): TGTGCCAGCAGCTTAGCTTCTTCGGGGTTAACTAATGAAAAACTGTTTTTT. Amino acids: CASSLASSGLTNEKLFF.

This chain uses TRBV28 with TRBJ1-1; no reliable D call. V gave up 6 bases and J gave up 10 bases, with 12 bases separating them. CDR1 and CDR2 (germline): MDHEN, SYDVKM. The length of the CDR3 is 11 residues. The CDR3 sequence: CASSPPGVAFF. CDR3 nucleotide sequence: TGTGCCAGCAGCCCCCCTGGAGTAGCTTTCTTT.

The chain carries TRBV19 and TRBJ1-5; possibly TRBD1 for D (5 bases). V gave up 0 bases and J gave up 2 bases, with 8 bases separating them. Germline assignment: CDR1 LNHDA and CDR2 SQIVND (reference sequence). This CDR3 region has 15 residues. The CDR3 sequence: CASSIEGRGNQPQHF. CDR3 DNA: TGTGCCAGTAGTATAGAGGGCAGGGGCAATCAGCCCCAGCATTTT.

The CDR3 loop reads CASRQGNSNQPQHF. CDR3 DNA: TGTGCCAGCAGACAGGGGAATAGCAATCAGCCCCAGCATTTT. The chain combines TRBV6-1 with TRBJ1-5; 7 bases are a match to TRBD1. This CDR3 contains 14 residues. Trimming cost V 6 bases and J 0 bases; bases outside gene matches: 2. Germline values: CDR1 MNHNS, CDR2 SASEGT.

V and J are TRBV5-4 and TRBJ1-2; D unclear. The CDR3 is 15 amino acids. V dropped 0 bases and J dropped 1 base, with 10 bases sitting between them. Germline V gene sequence: CDR1 SGHNT, CDR2 YYREEE (reference sequence). The CDR3 DNA reads as TGTGCCAGCAGCTTGGTCTCGGCGGATAACTATGGCTACACCTTC. It encodes CASSLVSADNYGYTF. The whole variable domain, remainder taken from reference TRBV5-4 and TRBJ1-2, is ETGVTQSPTHLIKTRGQQVTLRCSSQSGHNTVSWYQQALGQGPQFIFQYYREEENGRGNFPPRFSGLQFPNYSSELNVNALELDDSALYLCASSLVSADNYGYTFGSGTRLTVV.

This chain links TRBV25-1 with TRBJ1-2, with D possibly matching TRBD1 (6 bases). The V and J ends lost 1 base and 7 bases respectively, with 16 bases between them. The germline gives CDR1 MGHDK, CDR2 SYGVNS. The CDR3 is 15 residues long. The CDR3 DNA is TGTGCCAGCAGTGAATTGGACAGAGGGTTGGGTGGCTACACCTTC. It translates to CASSELDRGLGGYTF.

The chain joins TRBV5-1 to TRBJ2-4, with no clear D. The CDR3 covers 14 residues. Germline V lookup: CDR1 SGHRS, CDR2 YFSETQ. The ends were cut back, 3 bases at V and 0 bases at J, with 7 bases in the middle. CDR3 protein: CASSSDGAKNIQYF. The CDR3 nucleotides are TGCGCCAGCAGCTCCGACGGAGCCAAAAACATTCAGTACTTC.

The V call is TRBV11-2, the J call TRBJ1-1; possible D gene TRBD1, 6 bases. The CDR3 sequence is 16 residues long. Looked up from germline, CDR1 is SGHAT and CDR2 is FQNNGV. Trimming removed 3 bases at V and 6 bases at J, with 20 bases between. Here the CDR3 DNA reads TGTGCCAGCAGCTTTTCACGGGGGGGCAGGGTCGCTGAAGCTTTCTTT. Translation gives CASSFSRGGRVAEAFF.

J is TRBJ1-2 and V is TRBV28, with unresolved D. Germline V gene data show CDR1 as MDHEN and CDR2 as SYDVKM. The V end lost 3 bases, the J end lost 4 bases, and 12 bases lay between the germline ends. The CDR3 spans 14 residues. The CDR3 DNA is TGTGCCAGCAGTTTTCAGAGGACCCTCTATGGCTACACCTTC. The encoded protein is CASSFQRTLYGYTF.

The genes are TRBV5-1 and TRBJ2-2; D is undetermined. Germline-derived CDR1 and CDR2 are SGHRS and YFSETQ. Trimming removed 1 base from V and 3 bases from J, with 10 bases in between. The CDR3 extends over 15 amino acids. CDR3 region: CASSLTPEYTGELFF. As DNA, the CDR3 is TGCGCCAGCAGCTTGACGCCGGAGTACACCGGGGAGCTGTTTTTT.

This clone is a singleton in its sample. The V gene is TRBV15, the J gene TRBJ2-2; possibly TRBD1 or TRBD2 for D (5 bases each). CDR1 LNHNV and CDR2 YYDKDF come from the germline V gene (reference sequence). V dropped 1 base and J dropped 5 bases, with 17 bases sitting between them. This CDR3 has 17 amino acids. CDR3 sequence reads: CATSRGIGTSSTGELFF. The CDR3 nucleotides are TGTGCCACCAGCAGAGGAATCGGGACGTCTTCGACCGGGGAGCTGTTTTTT.

The chain couples TRBV15 to TRBJ1-4; no clear D gene. V was shortened by 0 bases and J by 0 bases, with 8 bases between the two germline ends. The germline V gene encodes CDR1 LNHNV and CDR2 YYDKDF (reference sequence). The CDR3 covers 16 residues. Here the CDR3 reads CATSRDASSTNEKLFF. Written as DNA, the CDR3 is TGTGCCACCAGCAGAGATGCGTCCTCAACTAATGAAAAACTGTTTTTT.

The CDR3 loop is CASSLARTAGYTF. CDR3 coding DNA: TGTGCCAGTAGTCTCGCCCGGACAGCTGGCTACACCTTC. The V gene is TRBV19, the J gene TRBJ1-2; tentative D call: TRBD1 (6 bases). Germline loops: CDR1 LNHDA, CDR2 SQIVND (reference sequence). V lost 5 bases and J lost 7, with 14 bases in between. This CDR3 spans 13 amino acids. The variable domain in full, with the rest retrieved from reference TRBV19 and TRBJ1-2, is DGGITQSPKYLFRKEGQNVTLSCEQNLNHDAMYWYRQDPGQGLRLIYYSQIVNDFQKGDIAEGYSVSREKKESFPLTVTSAQKNPTAFYLCASSLARTAGYTFGSGTRLTVV.

The V call is TRBV10-1, the J call TRBJ2-7; D ambiguous. This CDR3 contains 13 residues. Between the trimmed V and J ends, which lost 2 bases and 2 bases, there was a span of 7 bases. CDR1 is WNHNN, CDR2 SYGVQD, per germline (reference sequence). The CDR3 loop reads CASSENGPYEQYF. CDR3 DNA: TGCGCCAGCAGTGAGAACGGCCCCTACGAGCAGTACTTC.

The chain is built from TRBV6-6 and TRBJ1-1, with a weak D call TRBD1 (5 bases). Trimming removed 6 bases from V and 6 bases from J, with 17 bases in between. The CDR3 totals 14 residues. Germline V gene data show CDR1 as MNHNY and CDR2 as SVGAGI (reference sequence). CDR3 sequence: CASRLEKSGPEAFF. DNA of the CDR3: TGTGCCAGCAGATTAGAAAAATCGGGACCTGAAGCTTTCTTT.

The gene calls are TRBV6-6 and TRBJ2-1; D is undetermined. Germline CDR1 reads MNHNY; CDR2 reads SVGAGI (reference sequence). CDR3 length: 11 residues. Trimming took off 2 bases at V and 10 bases at J, with 6 bases between the two ends. CDR3 sequence: CASSYGQEQFF. The CDR3 DNA reads TGTGCCAGCAGTTACGGGCAAGAGCAGTTCTTC.

The chain uses TRBV6-5 and TRBJ2-1; D unclear. V was cut by 6 bases and J by 7 bases, with 7 bases left in between. Looked up from germline, CDR1 is MNHEY and CDR2 is SVGAGI. The CDR3 has 11 residues. The CDR3 DNA is TGTGCCAGCAGGTTGGGAAATGAGCAGTTCTTC. Translating gives CASRLGNEQFF.

This clone was observed once. V and J are TRBV9 and TRBJ2-2; 12 positions match TRBD2. With 3 bases clipped from V and 4 bases from J, the junction kept 10 bases outside the gene matches. CDR1 is SGDLS, CDR2 YYNGEE, per germline. The CDR3 has 18 amino acids. For the CDR3, the DNA is TGTGCCAGCAGCGGGGGACTAGCGGGTTCCCTTGCCACCGGGGAGCTGTTTTTT. Translating it yields CASSGGLAGSLATGELFF. The full variable domain, rest sourced from reference TRBV9 and TRBJ2-2, is DSGVTQTPKHLITATGQRVTLRCSPRSGDLSVYWYQQSLDQGLQFLIQYYNGEERAKGNILERFSAQQFPDLHSELNLSSLELGDSALYFCASSGGLAGSLATGELFFGEGSRLTVL.

This sequence joins TRBV10-3 and TRBJ2-7; 15 positions match TRBD2. The germline CDR1 and CDR2 sequences are ENHRY and SYGVKD. The V and J ends lost 4 bases and 6 bases, in that order; junction bases with no gene match: 1. The CDR3 is 14 residues long. CDR3 sequence: CAISGGLAGGEQYF. The CDR3 coding sequence is TGTGCCATCAGTGGGGGACTAGCGGGAGGCGAGCAGTACTTC.

V and J are TRBV28 and TRBJ1-1; D is ambiguous. This CDR3 has 16 residues. The V and J ends lost 4 bases and 1 base respectively, with 16 bases between them. Looked up from germline, CDR1 is MDHEN and CDR2 is SYDVKM. CDR3 residues: CASSSQVGLRNTEAFF. The CDR3 DNA sequence: TGTGCCAGCAGTTCCCAAGTTGGACTGAGGAACACTGAAGCTTTCTTT.

This chain links TRBV6-1 with TRBJ1-2; D possibly corresponds to TRBD1 (6 bases). The germline V gene has CDR1 MNHNS and CDR2 SASEGT. The CDR3 contains 14 residues. Trimming cost V 6 bases and J 2 bases, with 13 bases left between them. DNA of the CDR3: TGTGCCAGCAGGACAGGCCCCTTAAACTATGGCTACACCTTC. Protein: CASRTGPLNYGYTF.

The V and J genes are TRBV28 and TRBJ2-5, with unresolved D. The CDR3 loop spans 18 amino acids. The germline gives CDR1 MDHEN, CDR2 SYDVKM. Trimming removed 6 bases at V and 5 bases at J, with 28 bases between. The CDR3 DNA sequence: TGTGCCAGCAGGAAGAATTTTGGGTTCGGGTTTCTCAGGGAGACCCAGTACTTC. This sequence encodes CASRKNFGFGFLRETQYF. Full variable domain (remainder filled in from reference TRBV28 and TRBJ2-5): DVKVTQSSRYLVKRTGEKVFLECVQDMDHENMFWYRQDPGLGLRLIYFSYDVKMKEKGDIPEGYSVSREKKERFSLILESASTNQTSMYLCASRKNFGFGFLRETQYFGPGTRLLVL.